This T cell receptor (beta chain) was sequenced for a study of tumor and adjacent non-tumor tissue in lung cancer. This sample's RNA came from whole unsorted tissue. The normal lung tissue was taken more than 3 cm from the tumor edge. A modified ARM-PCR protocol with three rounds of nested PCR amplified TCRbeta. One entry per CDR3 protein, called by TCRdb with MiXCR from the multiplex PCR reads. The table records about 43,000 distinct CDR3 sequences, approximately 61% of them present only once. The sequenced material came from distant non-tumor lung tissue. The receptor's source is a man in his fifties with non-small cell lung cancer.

CDR3 protein: CASSMAIHNRPQYF. The CDR3 DNA reads as TGTGCCAGTAGTATGGCTATTCACAATCGGCCCCAGTATTTT. The chain is built from TRBV19 and TRBJ1-5; no clear D gene. The DNA end is a closer match to TRBJ2-3, so the J assignment may be wrong. The CDR3 has 14 residues. Germline V gene sequence: CDR1 LNHDA, CDR2 SQIVND (reference sequence).